The T cell receptor beta chain described here comes from a study of blood T cell repertoires in COVID-19 (dated by TCRdb to 2018 to 2020). For the wider study: Samples covering the acute and convalescent phases of COVID-19 were provided by collaborators in the United States, Italy and Spain. The samples were drawn from two sources: the first 160 participants of the ongoing ImmuneRACE study, and 1,000 to 1,500 subjects contributed by 6 global collaborators. The dataset comprised deeply sampled blood TCRbeta repertoires from subjects exposed to, actively infected with, or recovered from COVID-19. Where available, HLA class I and class II types were obtained from metadata supplied by the sample provider rather than from assay-based typing. The prospective study material was composed of cDNA or gDNA derived from T cells, B-cell-depleted T cells, or PBMCs. A freely available public database, intended as a resource for researchers studying the immune response to SARS-CoV-2, is where the repertoires were released. The sample metadata nearly always contained a de-identified subject ID, COVID-19 status, age in years and sex.

The immunoSEQ Assay, a bias-controlled multiplex PCR, was used to amplify TCRbeta CDR3 regions from genomic DNA. The source study handled its data this way. Within the assay, amplification of reference gene primers was used to estimate how many nucleated cells each sample contained. Sequence reads were collapsed and filtered to measure the absolute abundance of every unique TCRbeta CDR3 rearrangement. Productive Simpson clonality was computed per sample as the square root of Simpson's diversity index over productive rearrangements. TCRdb took over this immuneACCESS table, retaining in-frame rearrangements with V and J assigned. Such tables are incomplete; in checked studies, under half of the missing clones stem from an unresolved V gene, and the remainder is unexplained. V, J and clone size reflect that table, while D and trimming were determined from the DNA. The sample data list under 50,000 clones, and approximately 88% of these were observed just once. The ten largest clonotypes hold roughly 4.4% of the sample.

The full study reports these points: The quantity of clinical and demographic metadata differed by source and by participant and was supplied without curation.

Regarding this clone: No cognate antigen has been identified for it. No much larger clone exists at a distance of one base, and base qualities are not known.

Trimming costs V 5 bases and J 5 bases, and their ends lie 15 bases apart. The CDR3 has 14 amino acids, counting the end cysteine and phenylalanine. Only the CDR3 DNA stays, 42 bases, in frame from base 1. The germline V gene provides CDR1 SGHTA and CDR2 FQGNSA. Collaborating institutions collected whole blood in K2EDTA tubes following their own protocols. For TCRbeta analysis, collaborators shipped samples as frozen whole blood, isolated PBMCs, or DNA extracted from either of those sample types. The sample was peripheral blood. The receptor chain draws on TRBV7-2 and TRBJ2-5; TRBD2 is perhaps the D gene, given 6 matching bases. This sequence originates from a man in his fifties with active COVID-19. The DNA is TGTGCCAGCAGCCGCGGGACGTCGTGGGAGACCCAGTACTTC. Translated, it gives CASSRGTSWETQYF.